This TCR beta chain was retrieved from a study of metastatic and nonmetastatic thyroid tumors. TCRdb used MiXCR to call clones anew from the PCR reads. Of under 35,000 clones in the sample, 25% are singletons; the top ten hold approximately 8.5%. This clone has a handful of counts. All patients reached thyroid surgery having received no treatment beforehand. This CDR3 has 13 residues. The V gene lost 3 bases and the J gene lost 5 bases, with 8 bases spanning the gap. The V gene's germline CDR1 is MNHNS and CDR2 SASEGT. The clonotype was recovered from a female donor with papillary thyroid cancer or a benign thyroid nodule (not recorded which). Some clones in this sample may be carry-over from other donors' samples. The sequenced sample was blood. J is TRBJ1-5 and V is TRBV6-1; D is possibly TRBD1 (6 bases). The CDR3 region is CASSEGAHQPQHF. Here the CDR3 DNA reads TGTGCCAGCAGTGAGGGGGCGCATCAGCCCCAGCATTTT.